Listed below are T cell receptor beta chains from one sample, sequenced in a study of cytomegalovirus exposure and HLA in healthy donors. Using immunoSEQ multiplex PCR, the repertoire was profiled, and TCRdb retains in-frame clones only, with some absent. In the table there are around 200,000 clones, under 80% of which are singletons. Sequenced: PBMCs. Every receptor here comes from a man in his forties or fifties in good health and CMV-seronegative. CDR3s include the opening cysteine and the closing phenylalanine or tryptophan. Fields, in order: V gene, clone size, J gene, D gene, CDR3 DNA, CDR3 protein. D genes are given only for firm matches. Size values are once, few and many counts, or a class for expanded clones, and some rows have none.

v_call: TRBV21-1
clone_size: -
j_call: TRBJ1-4
d_call: -
cdr3_nt: TGTGCCAGCAGCAAAGATGTAAGGGGCAAGAATGAAAAACTGTTTTTT
cdr3_aa: CASSKDVRGKNEKLFF

v_call: TRBV19
clone_size: few
j_call: TRBJ1-3
d_call: -
cdr3_nt: TGTGCCAGTAGCATCAGAAACACCATATATTTT
cdr3_aa: CASSIRNTIYF

v_call: TRBV4-1
clone_size: -
j_call: TRBJ2-5
d_call: -
cdr3_nt: TGCGCCGGCAGCCGGAAGATATCGGGTATCTTGGAAGAGACCCAGTACTTC
cdr3_aa: CAGSRKISGILEETQYF

v_call: TRBV11-2
clone_size: -
j_call: TRBJ2-1
d_call: TRBD2
cdr3_nt: TGTGCCAGCAGCTTAGGAGCGGGAGTATTCTACAATGAGCAGTTCTTC
cdr3_aa: CASSLGAGVFYNEQFF

v_call: TRBV29-1
clone_size: -
j_call: TRBJ1-2
d_call: TRBD1
cdr3_nt: TGCAGCGTCGCGACAGGGGGTGATGGCTACACCTTC
cdr3_aa: CSVATGGDGYTF

v_call: TRBV5-5
clone_size: few
j_call: TRBJ1-2
d_call: -
cdr3_nt: TGTGCCAGCAGCTCAGGAGGGGTGGTCTACACCTTC
cdr3_aa: CASSSGGVVYTF

v_call: TRBV29-1
clone_size: -
j_call: TRBJ2-7
d_call: TRBD1
cdr3_nt: TGCAGCGTTCAGGGGACAGGGGACGAGCAGTACTTC
cdr3_aa: CSVQGTGDEQYF

v_call: TRBV9
clone_size: -
j_call: TRBJ1-1
d_call: -
cdr3_nt: TGTGCCAGCAGCGTTACGGGTTGGACTGAAGCTTTCTTT
cdr3_aa: CASSVTGWTEAFF

v_call: TRBV19
clone_size: few
j_call: TRBJ2-5
d_call: TRBD1
cdr3_nt: TGTGCCAGTAGTACTGGGACAGGGTACGAGACCCAGTACTTC
cdr3_aa: CASSTGTGYETQYF

v_call: TRBV19
clone_size: -
j_call: TRBJ2-3
d_call: TRBD2
cdr3_nt: TGTGCCAGTAGTCCCGGGACTAGCTTAAAAGATACGCAGTATTTT
cdr3_aa: CASSPGTSLKDTQYF

v_call: TRBV7-6
clone_size: -
j_call: TRBJ2-3
d_call: -
cdr3_nt: TGTGCCAGCAGCTCCCAGGGCCCAGATACGCAGTATTTT
cdr3_aa: CASSSQGPDTQYF

v_call: TRBV6-4
clone_size: -
j_call: TRBJ2-2
d_call: -
cdr3_nt: TGTGCCAGCAGCGTATCGTTCCTCCCGAACACCGGGGAGCTGTTTTTT
cdr3_aa: CASSVSFLPNTGELFF

v_call: TRBV15
clone_size: -
j_call: TRBJ2-7
d_call: TRBD2
cdr3_nt: TGTGCCACCAGCAGAGAGTTACCACTAGCGGGGAACTCCTACGAGCAGTACTTC
cdr3_aa: CATSRELPLAGNSYEQYF

v_call: TRBV5-6
clone_size: -
j_call: TRBJ2-1
d_call: TRBD2
cdr3_nt: TGTGCCAGCAGCTTGGTCCGGCGGGAGAGATACAATGAGCAGTTCTTC
cdr3_aa: CASSLVRRERYNEQFF

v_call: TRBV6-1
clone_size: -
j_call: TRBJ1-2
d_call: TRBD1
cdr3_nt: TGTGCCAGCAGCAAGCCAGGGGGTTATGGCTACACCTTC
cdr3_aa: CASSKPGGYGYTF

v_call: TRBV5-1
clone_size: -
j_call: TRBJ1-1
d_call: TRBD1
cdr3_nt: TGCGCCAGCAGCTCGAGGGGACAGGTCGACACTGAAGCTTTCTTT
cdr3_aa: CASSSRGQVDTEAFF

v_call: TRBV4-3
clone_size: few
j_call: TRBJ2-3
d_call: TRBD1
cdr3_nt: TGCGCCAGCAGCCAAGATAAGGCAGGGGGTCAGGCAGATACGCAGTATTTT
cdr3_aa: CASSQDKAGGQADTQYF

v_call: TRBV19
clone_size: -
j_call: TRBJ2-7
d_call: TRBD1
cdr3_nt: TGTGCCAGTAGTCAAAGGACAGGCAGCTACGAGCAGTACTTC
cdr3_aa: CASSQRTGSYEQYF

v_call: TRBV2
clone_size: few
j_call: TRBJ2-2
d_call: TRBD2
cdr3_nt: TGTGCCAGCAGTTTAGTCAGCGGGGGCACCGGGGAGCTGTTTTTT
cdr3_aa: CASSLVSGGTGELFF

v_call: TRBV28
clone_size: few
j_call: TRBJ1-2
d_call: TRBD1
cdr3_nt: TGTGCCAGCAGCGGTCCGGGACAGGGCACAGGCTATGGCTACACCTTC
cdr3_aa: CASSGPGQGTGYGYTF

v_call: TRBV10-1
clone_size: few
j_call: TRBJ1-2
d_call: -
cdr3_nt: TGCGCCAGCAGTGAAGTATGGGCAGTGTTCTATGGCTACACCTTC
cdr3_aa: CASSEVWAVFYGYTF

v_call: TRBV5-6
clone_size: -
j_call: TRBJ2-7
d_call: TRBD1
cdr3_nt: TGTGCCAGCAGCTCCAGGGGGAAGGGAGTATACTACGAGCAGTACTTC
cdr3_aa: CASSSRGKGVYYEQYF

v_call: TRBV6-6
clone_size: -
j_call: TRBJ2-7
d_call: TRBD1
cdr3_nt: TGTGCCAGCACACAGACAGGGTACTACGAGCAGTACTTC
cdr3_aa: CASTQTGYYEQYF

v_call: TRBV5-8
clone_size: -
j_call: TRBJ2-7
d_call: TRBD1
cdr3_nt: TGTGCCAGCAGCCCGACGACAGGGTTAAGCTCCTACGAGCAGTACTTC
cdr3_aa: CASSPTTGLSSYEQYF

v_call: TRBV7-9
clone_size: -
j_call: TRBJ2-1
d_call: -
cdr3_nt: TGTGCCAGCAGCTTAGTGGTTGGGGACTTGCGCTCCTACAATGAGCAGTTCTTC
cdr3_aa: CASSLVVGDLRSYNEQFF

v_call: TRBV6-5
clone_size: -
j_call: TRBJ1-2
d_call: -
cdr3_nt: TGTGCCAGCAGTTACGACTGGTCAACCTTC
cdr3_aa: CASSYDWSTF

v_call: TRBV29-1
clone_size: few
j_call: TRBJ1-2
d_call: TRBD1
cdr3_nt: TGCAGCGTTGGGTATCCAGGGGGCTTGGGCTACACCTTC
cdr3_aa: CSVGYPGGLGYTF

v_call: TRBV11-2
clone_size: once
j_call: TRBJ1-1
d_call: -
cdr3_nt: TGTGCCAGCAGCTTAGTTGCGGGGCCCAACACTGAAGCTTTCTTT
cdr3_aa: CASSLVAGPNTEAFF

v_call: TRBV7-2
clone_size: few
j_call: TRBJ2-4
d_call: -
cdr3_nt: TGTGCCAGCAGCTTAAGTCCGGGGGAGGGGGACATTCAGTACTTC
cdr3_aa: CASSLSPGEGDIQYF

v_call: TRBV7-9
clone_size: -
j_call: TRBJ2-7
d_call: TRBD1
cdr3_nt: TGTGCCAGCAGCTGGCGGGACAGGCCCTACGAGCAGTACTTC
cdr3_aa: CASSWRDRPYEQYF

v_call: TRBV28
clone_size: -
j_call: TRBJ2-1
d_call: -
cdr3_nt: TGTGCCAGCAGTTTATTCGGCGGTTGGGGGGATGGACGTACCTACAATGAGCAGTTCTTC
cdr3_aa: CASSLFGGWGDGRTYNEQFF

v_call: TRBV5-1
clone_size: -
j_call: TRBJ2-5
d_call: TRBD1
cdr3_nt: TGCGCCAGCAGCTTGCAAACAGGGGAGGAGACCCAGTACTTC
cdr3_aa: CASSLQTGEETQYF

v_call: TRBV6-4
clone_size: -
j_call: TRBJ2-3
d_call: -
cdr3_nt: TGTGCCAGCAGACCAGACTGGAGCACAGATACGCAGTATTTT
cdr3_aa: CASRPDWSTDTQYF

v_call: TRBV6-6
clone_size: -
j_call: TRBJ1-6
d_call: TRBD1
cdr3_nt: TGTGCCAGCACCCAAGGGGACAGGGGGAATTCACCCCTCCACTTT
cdr3_aa: CASTQGDRGNSPLHF

v_call: TRBV5-4
clone_size: -
j_call: TRBJ2-2
d_call: -
cdr3_nt: TGTGCCAGCAGCTCGGGACAAAGGTATACGACAGAGGCCGGGGAGCTGTTTTTT
cdr3_aa: CASSSGQRYTTEAGELFF

v_call: TRBV13
clone_size: -
j_call: TRBJ2-1
d_call: TRBD1
cdr3_nt: TGTGCCAGCAGCCCCCTAGGACAGGGAGAGAACAATGAGCAGTTCTTC
cdr3_aa: CASSPLGQGENNEQFF

v_call: TRBV5-8
clone_size: -
j_call: TRBJ1-4
d_call: -
cdr3_nt: TGTGCCAGCAGCTTGGCACAGCATAATGAAAAACTGTTTTTT
cdr3_aa: CASSLAQHNEKLFF

v_call: TRBV29-1
clone_size: -
j_call: TRBJ2-7
d_call: -
cdr3_nt: TGCAGCGTTGTGGGGGGGCAGGGTCTCTCCTCCTACGAGCAGTACTTC
cdr3_aa: CSVVGGQGLSSYEQYF

v_call: TRBV19
clone_size: -
j_call: TRBJ1-2
d_call: TRBD1
cdr3_nt: TGTGCCAGTAGTACCCACAGGGGGAACTATGGCTACACCTTC
cdr3_aa: CASSTHRGNYGYTF

v_call: TRBV5-1
clone_size: -
j_call: TRBJ2-7
d_call: -
cdr3_nt: TGCGCCAGCAGCTCATGGACAGACTACGAGCAGTACTTC
cdr3_aa: CASSSWTDYEQYF

v_call: TRBV7-7
clone_size: -
j_call: TRBJ2-1
d_call: TRBD1
cdr3_nt: TGTGCTAGCAGCCGTTTAGGACAGGGGCGGACGTCCTACAATGAGCAGTTCTTC
cdr3_aa: CASSRLGQGRTSYNEQFF

v_call: TRBV5-8
clone_size: -
j_call: TRBJ2-7
d_call: TRBD1
cdr3_nt: TGTGCCAGCAGCTTGAGGGGGCTAGGCGAGCAGTACTTC
cdr3_aa: CASSLRGLGEQYF

v_call: TRBV21-1
clone_size: -
j_call: TRBJ1-5
d_call: -
cdr3_nt: TGTGCCAGCAGTCCGGACAAGAAAAATCAGCCCCAGCATTTT
cdr3_aa: CASSPDKKNQPQHF

v_call: TRBV30
clone_size: once
j_call: TRBJ2-3
d_call: TRBD2
cdr3_nt: TGTGCCTGGAAGCGACTAGCGGGGATGTCGGGGAGCACAGATACGCAGTATTTT
cdr3_aa: CAWKRLAGMSGSTDTQYF

v_call: TRBV7-9
clone_size: -
j_call: TRBJ2-7
d_call: -
cdr3_nt: TGTGCCAGCAGCTTAGTTGGCATTGGCGGCGAGCAGTACTTC
cdr3_aa: CASSLVGIGGEQYF

v_call: TRBV6-5
clone_size: -
j_call: TRBJ2-5
d_call: -
cdr3_nt: TGTGCCAGCAGGTCGGGAGTGAGAGAGACCCAGTACTTC
cdr3_aa: CASRSGVRETQYF

v_call: TRBV19
clone_size: -
j_call: TRBJ2-4
d_call: -
cdr3_nt: TGTGCCAGTAGTACACAGGGCCCTCCGGTGGACATTCAGTACTTC
cdr3_aa: CASSTQGPPVDIQYF

v_call: TRBV7-9
clone_size: -
j_call: TRBJ2-3
d_call: TRBD2
cdr3_nt: TGTGCCAGCAGCCCCCAACTAGCGGGAGGGAGAAATACGCAGTATTTT
cdr3_aa: CASSPQLAGGRNTQYF

v_call: TRBV6-5
clone_size: -
j_call: TRBJ2-5
d_call: -
cdr3_nt: TGTGCCAGCAGTTACTCGCGTAGCGGAGAGACCCAGTACTTC
cdr3_aa: CASSYSRSGETQYF

v_call: TRBV15
clone_size: -
j_call: TRBJ2-5
d_call: -
cdr3_nt: TGTGCTACCTTCGGGGGTACAAGAGACGCCCAGTACTTC
cdr3_aa: CATFGGTRDAQYF

v_call: TRBV7-2
clone_size: -
j_call: TRBJ2-6
d_call: -
cdr3_nt: TGTGCCAGCAGCTACTACTCTGGGGCCAACGTCCTGACTTTC
cdr3_aa: CASSYYSGANVLTF

v_call: TRBV2
clone_size: -
j_call: TRBJ1-5
d_call: TRBD1
cdr3_nt: TGTGCCAGCAGCCGGGACAGGGATCAGCCCCAGCATTTT
cdr3_aa: CASSRDRDQPQHF

v_call: TRBV7-9
clone_size: -
j_call: TRBJ2-2
d_call: -
cdr3_nt: TGTGCCAGCAGCTGGTCCCAGGGGGGCACCGGGGAGCTGTTTTTT
cdr3_aa: CASSWSQGGTGELFF

v_call: TRBV7-9
clone_size: few
j_call: TRBJ2-1
d_call: -
cdr3_nt: TGTTCCAGCAGCCAACAGTTCAATGAGCAGTTCTTC
cdr3_aa: CSSSQQFNEQFF

v_call: TRBV19
clone_size: -
j_call: TRBJ1-1
d_call: TRBD1
cdr3_nt: TGTGCCAGTAGCCCTTCTCCGGGACAGACGAACACTGAAGCTTTCTTT
cdr3_aa: CASSPSPGQTNTEAFF